The subject of this entry is one T cell receptor (beta chain). These data are taken from a study of T cell clones after liver transplantation. The CDR3 covers 15 residues. Germline V gene lookup returns CDR1 SGHNT and CDR2 YENEEA. The trim removed 5 bases at V and 4 bases at J, leaving 5 bases unmatched. The method was immunoSEQ multiplex PCR; TCRdb's version includes in-frame clones alone and lacks a portion of them. The data hold about 75,000 clones, with less than 90% observed a single time. This TCR derives from a human patient who received a liver transplant. The graft donor may have contributed some T cells. The chain combines TRBV11-3 with TRBJ2-2; TRBD1 matches at 9 bases. Sequenced here: CD4+ T cells from blood, sampled around 48 months after liver transplant. Here the CDR3 DNA reads TGTGCCAGCAGCCTGCTGACAGGGGGCACCGGGGAGCTGTTTTTT. Protein product: CASSLLTGGTGELFF.